Below, one T cell receptor (beta chain) is given with its context. The antigen remains unidentified. 13 Jbeta primers and 60 Vbeta primers were used for the PCR. Sequencing used immunoSEQ multiplex PCR; TCRdb keeps in-frame clones, though not all of them. The sample yields 150,000 or so clones, 80% seen once. J was trimmed by 0 bases and V by 4 bases; bases with no gene match: 11. The CDR3 has 18 amino acids. Germline values: CDR1 MGHRA, CDR2 YSYEKL. This sample is drawn from a study of cytomegalovirus exposure and HLA in healthy donors. Study-level findings and limits: Later on, a genetic analysis was performed. It linked a missense variant in DCLRE1C with V- and J-gene trimming of TCR beta. In a later analysis, at a false discovery rate of 0.05, roughly 17,000 TCR beta sequences matched HLA alleles. Confirmation was obtained in vitro that a few CMV-associated chains are specific for CMV antigens. There were 150 to 200 TCR beta chains listed as cytomegalovirus-associated.

The V call is TRBV4-1, the J call TRBJ2-2; 7 positions agree with TRBD1. This TCR derives from a man aged 25 to 40 in good health and CMV-seropositive. Sequencing was performed on PBMCs. CDR3 residues: CASSLSYEQGANTGELFF. The CDR3 coding sequence is TGCGCCAGCAGCCTGAGTTATGAGCAGGGGGCGAACACCGGGGAGCTGTTTTTT.